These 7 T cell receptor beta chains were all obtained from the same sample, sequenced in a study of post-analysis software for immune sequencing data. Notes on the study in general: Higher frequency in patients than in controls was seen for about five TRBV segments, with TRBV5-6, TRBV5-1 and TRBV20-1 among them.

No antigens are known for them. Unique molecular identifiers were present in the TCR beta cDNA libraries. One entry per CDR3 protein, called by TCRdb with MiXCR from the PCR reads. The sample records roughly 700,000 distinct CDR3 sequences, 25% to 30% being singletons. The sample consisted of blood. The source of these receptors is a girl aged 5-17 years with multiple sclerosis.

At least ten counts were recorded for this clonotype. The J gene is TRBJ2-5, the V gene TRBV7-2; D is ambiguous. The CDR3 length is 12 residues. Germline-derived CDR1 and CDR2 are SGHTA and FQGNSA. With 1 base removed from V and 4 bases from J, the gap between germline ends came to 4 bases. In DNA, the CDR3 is TGTGCCAGCAGCTTAGGGAGAGAGACCCAGTACTTC. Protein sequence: CASSLGRETQYF.

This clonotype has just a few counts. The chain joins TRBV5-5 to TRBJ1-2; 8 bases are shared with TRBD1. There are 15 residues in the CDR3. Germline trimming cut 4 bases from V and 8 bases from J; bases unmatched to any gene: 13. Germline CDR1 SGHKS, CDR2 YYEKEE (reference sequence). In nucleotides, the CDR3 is TGTGCCAGCAGCCCATGGAGGGCAGGGGGCGGCGGCTACACCTTC. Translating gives CASSPWRAGGGGYTF.

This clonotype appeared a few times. The CDR3 spells CSVDPGLGGEKLFF. The CDR3 nucleotides are TGCAGCGTTGACCCCGGGCTGGGAGGTGAAAAACTGTTTTTT. This chain connects TRBV29-1 to TRBJ1-4, with D unclear. This CDR3 is built from 14 residues. Per the germline V gene, CDR1 is SQVTM and CDR2 is ANQGSEA. The ends were cut back, 3 bases at V and 7 bases at J, with 15 bases in the middle.

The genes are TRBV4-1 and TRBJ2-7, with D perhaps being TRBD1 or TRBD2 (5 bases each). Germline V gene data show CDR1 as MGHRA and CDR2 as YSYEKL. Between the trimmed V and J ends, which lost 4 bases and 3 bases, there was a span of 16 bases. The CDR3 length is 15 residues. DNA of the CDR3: TGCGCCAGCAGCCTCACAAGGGACCTCAGCTACGAGCAGTACTTC. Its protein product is CASSLTRDLSYEQYF.

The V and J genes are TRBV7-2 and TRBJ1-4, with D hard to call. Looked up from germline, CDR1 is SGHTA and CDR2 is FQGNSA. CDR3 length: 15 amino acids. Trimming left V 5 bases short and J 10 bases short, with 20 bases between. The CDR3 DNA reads TGTGCCAGCAGCCGACGGACGGGAATCCGGGCAAAACTGTTTTTT. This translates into CASSRRTGIRAKLFF. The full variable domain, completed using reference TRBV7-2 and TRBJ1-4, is GAGVSQSPSNKVTEKGKDVELRCDPISGHTALYWYRQSLGQGLEFLIYFQGNSAPDKSGLPSDRFSAERTGGSVSTLTIQRTQQEDSAVYLCASSRRTGIRAKLFFGSGTQLSVL.

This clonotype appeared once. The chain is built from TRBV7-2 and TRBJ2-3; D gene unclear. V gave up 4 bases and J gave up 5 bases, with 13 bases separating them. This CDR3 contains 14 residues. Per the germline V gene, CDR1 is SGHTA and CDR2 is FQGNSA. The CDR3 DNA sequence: TGTGCCAGCAGCTCCCCGGCCAGTGGAGATACGCAGTATTTT. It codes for CASSSPASGDTQYF.

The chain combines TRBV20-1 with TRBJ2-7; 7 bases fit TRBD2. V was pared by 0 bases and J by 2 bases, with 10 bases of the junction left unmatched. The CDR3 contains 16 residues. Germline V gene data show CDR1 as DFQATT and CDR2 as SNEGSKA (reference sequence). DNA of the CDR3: TGCAGTGCTAGAGATTCTCCGGGGAGGGGCCCCTACGAGCAGTACTTC. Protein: CSARDSPGRGPYEQYF.